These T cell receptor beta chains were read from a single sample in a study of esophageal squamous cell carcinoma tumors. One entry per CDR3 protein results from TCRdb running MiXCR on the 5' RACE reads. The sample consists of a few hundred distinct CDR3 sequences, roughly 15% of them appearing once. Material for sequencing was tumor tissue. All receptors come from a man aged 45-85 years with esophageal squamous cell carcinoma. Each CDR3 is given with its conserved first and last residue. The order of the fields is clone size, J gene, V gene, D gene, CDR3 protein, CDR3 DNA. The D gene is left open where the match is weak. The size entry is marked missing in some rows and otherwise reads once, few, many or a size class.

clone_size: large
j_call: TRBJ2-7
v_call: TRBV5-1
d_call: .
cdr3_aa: CASSLTAASEQYF
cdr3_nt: TGCGCCAGCAGCTTGACGGCAGCCTCCGAGCAGTACTTC

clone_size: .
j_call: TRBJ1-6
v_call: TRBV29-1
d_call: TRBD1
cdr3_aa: CSVKLDRGAPLHF
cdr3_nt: TGCAGCGTTAAATTGGACAGGGGTGCACCCCTCCACTTT

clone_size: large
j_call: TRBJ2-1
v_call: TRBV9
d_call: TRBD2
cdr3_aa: CASSVDGGRGRIFYNEQFF
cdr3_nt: TGTGCCAGCAGCGTAGATGGCGGGAGGGGCAGGATTTTCTACAATGAGCAGTTCTTC

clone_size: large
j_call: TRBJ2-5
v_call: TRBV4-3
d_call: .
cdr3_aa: CASSETGQETQYF
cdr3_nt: TGCGCCAGCAGCGAGACAGGCCAAGAGACCCAGTACTTC

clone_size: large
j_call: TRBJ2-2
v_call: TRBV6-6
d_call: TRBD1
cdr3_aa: CASSYTQGDTGELFF
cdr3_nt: TGTGCCAGCAGTTACACACAGGGGGACACCGGGGAGCTGTTTTTT

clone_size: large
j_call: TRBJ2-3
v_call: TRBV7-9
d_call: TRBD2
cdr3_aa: CASSVARGLESTDTQYF
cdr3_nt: TGTGCCAGCAGCGTTGCGAGGGGACTAGAGAGCACAGATACGCAGTATTTT

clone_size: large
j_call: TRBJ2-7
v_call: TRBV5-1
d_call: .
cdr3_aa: CASSLGGYEQYF
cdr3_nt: TGCGCCAGCAGCTTGGGGGGCTACGAGCAGTACTTC

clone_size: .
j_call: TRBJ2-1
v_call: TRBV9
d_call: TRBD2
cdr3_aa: CANSVDGGRGRILYNEQFF
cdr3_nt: TGTGCCAACAGCGTAGATGGCGGGAGGGGCAGGATTTTATACAATGAGCAGTTCTTC

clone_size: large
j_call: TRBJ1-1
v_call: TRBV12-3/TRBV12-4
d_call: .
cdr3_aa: CASNNLATEAFF
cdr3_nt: TGTGCCAGCAACAACCTGGCAACTGAAGCTTTCTTT

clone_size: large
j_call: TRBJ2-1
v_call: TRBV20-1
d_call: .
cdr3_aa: CSAERARGSLSYNEQFF
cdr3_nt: TGCAGTGCCGAGAGGGCCAGGGGAAGCCTCTCCTACAATGAGCAGTTCTTC

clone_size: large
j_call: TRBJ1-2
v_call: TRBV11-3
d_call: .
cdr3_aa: CASSLVIGVINYGYTF
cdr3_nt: TGTGCCAGCAGCTTAGTTATTGGGGTCATCAACTATGGCTACACCTTC

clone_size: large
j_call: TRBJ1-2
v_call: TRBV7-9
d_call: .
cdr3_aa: CASSPPRLTNYGYTF
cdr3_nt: TGTGCCAGCAGCCCGCCTCGGCTTACTAACTATGGCTACACCTTC

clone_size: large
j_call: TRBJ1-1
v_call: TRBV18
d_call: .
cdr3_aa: CASSLIAQNTEAFF
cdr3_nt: TGTGCCAGCTCCCTTATAGCCCAGAACACTGAAGCTTTCTTT

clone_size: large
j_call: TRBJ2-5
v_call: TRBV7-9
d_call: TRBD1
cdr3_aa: CASSLWAAGTGKPETQYF
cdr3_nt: TGTGCCAGCAGCTTATGGGCAGCCGGGACAGGGAAACCGGAGACCCAGTACTTC

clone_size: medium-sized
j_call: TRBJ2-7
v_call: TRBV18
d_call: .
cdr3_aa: CASSPPGRGFYEQYF
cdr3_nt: TGTGCCAGCTCACCACCGGGAAGGGGTTTCTACGAGCAGTACTTC

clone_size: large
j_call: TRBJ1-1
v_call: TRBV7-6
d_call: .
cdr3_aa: CASSSTGFTEAFF
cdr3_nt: TGTGCCAGCAGCTCAACAGGGTTCACTGAAGCTTTCTTT

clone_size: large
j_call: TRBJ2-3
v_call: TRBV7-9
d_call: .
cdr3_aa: CASSPLVLSGDTQYF
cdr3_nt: TGTGCCAGCAGCCCCCTAGTCCTGAGCGGAGATACGCAGTATTTT